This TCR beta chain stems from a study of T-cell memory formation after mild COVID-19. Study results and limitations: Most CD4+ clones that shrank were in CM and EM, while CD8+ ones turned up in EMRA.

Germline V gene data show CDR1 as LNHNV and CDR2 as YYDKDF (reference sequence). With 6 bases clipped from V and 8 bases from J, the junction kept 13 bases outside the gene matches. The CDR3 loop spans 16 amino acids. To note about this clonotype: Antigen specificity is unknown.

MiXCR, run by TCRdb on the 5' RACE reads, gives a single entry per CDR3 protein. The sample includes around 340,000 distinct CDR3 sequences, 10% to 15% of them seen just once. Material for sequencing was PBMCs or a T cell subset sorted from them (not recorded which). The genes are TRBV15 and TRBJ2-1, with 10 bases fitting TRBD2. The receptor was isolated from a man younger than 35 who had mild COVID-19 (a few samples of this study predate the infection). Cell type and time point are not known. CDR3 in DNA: TGTGCCACCAGTCAAAGAAGCGGGGGGGCCGGCTATGAGCAGTTCTTC. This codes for CATSQRSGGAGYEQFF.